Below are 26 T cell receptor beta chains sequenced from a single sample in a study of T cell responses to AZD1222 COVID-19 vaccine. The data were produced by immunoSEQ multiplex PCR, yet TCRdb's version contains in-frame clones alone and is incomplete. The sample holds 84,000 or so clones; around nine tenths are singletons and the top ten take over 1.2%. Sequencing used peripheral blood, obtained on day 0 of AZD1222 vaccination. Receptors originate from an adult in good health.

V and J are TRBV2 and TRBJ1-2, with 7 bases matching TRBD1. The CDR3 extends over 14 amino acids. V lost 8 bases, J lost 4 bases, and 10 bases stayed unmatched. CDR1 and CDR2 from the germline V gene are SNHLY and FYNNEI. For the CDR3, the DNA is TGTGCCAGCGGCTCAACAGGGGCCGTCTATGGCTACACCTTC. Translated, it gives CASGSTGAVYGYTF.

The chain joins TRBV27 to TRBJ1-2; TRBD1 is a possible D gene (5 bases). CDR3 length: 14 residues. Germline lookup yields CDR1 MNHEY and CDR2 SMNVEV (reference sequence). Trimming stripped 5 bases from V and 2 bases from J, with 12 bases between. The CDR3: CASSPRRDNYGYTF. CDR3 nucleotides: TGTGCCAGCAGTCCCCGTCGGGACAACTATGGCTACACCTTC.

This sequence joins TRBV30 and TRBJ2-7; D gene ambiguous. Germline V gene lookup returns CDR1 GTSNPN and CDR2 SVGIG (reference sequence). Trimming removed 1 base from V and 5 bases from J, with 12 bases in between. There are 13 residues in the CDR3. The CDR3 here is CAWSGQTRHEQYF. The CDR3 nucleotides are TGTGCCTGGAGTGGACAAACCCGCCACGAGCAGTACTTC.

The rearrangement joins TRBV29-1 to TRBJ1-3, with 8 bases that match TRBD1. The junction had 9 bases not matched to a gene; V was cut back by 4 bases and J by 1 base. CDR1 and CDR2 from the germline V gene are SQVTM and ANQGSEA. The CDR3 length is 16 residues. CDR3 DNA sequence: TGCAGCGTTGCCGACAGGGGCGGGAGTTCTGGAAACACCATATATTTT. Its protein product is CSVADRGGSSGNTIYF.

The chain's CDR3 is CASSQGTFDSPLHF. The CDR3 DNA is TGTGCCAGCAGCCAAGGGACATTTGACTCACCCCTCCACTTT. This chain connects TRBV3-1 (or the pseudogene TRBV3-2) to TRBJ1-6, with D maybe TRBD1 (5 bases). CDR3 length: 14 residues. Trimming took 1 base from V and 10 from J, leaving 11 bases between them. Germline assignment: CDR1 LGHDT and CDR2 YNNKEL (reference sequence).

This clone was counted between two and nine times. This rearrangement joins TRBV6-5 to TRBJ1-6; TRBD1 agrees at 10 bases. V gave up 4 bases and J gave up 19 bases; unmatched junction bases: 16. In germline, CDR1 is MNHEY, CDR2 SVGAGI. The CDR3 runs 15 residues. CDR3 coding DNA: TGTGCCAGCAGTTTGACAGGGGGCGGGACCCTGACTATGCACTTT. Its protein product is CASSLTGGGTLTMHF.

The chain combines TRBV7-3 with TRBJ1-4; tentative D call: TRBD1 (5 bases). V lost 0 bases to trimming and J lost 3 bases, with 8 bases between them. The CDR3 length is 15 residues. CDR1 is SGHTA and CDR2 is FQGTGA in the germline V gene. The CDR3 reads CASSLTGDPNEKLFF. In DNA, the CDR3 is TGTGCCAGCAGCTTAACGGGGGACCCTAATGAAAAACTGTTTTTT.

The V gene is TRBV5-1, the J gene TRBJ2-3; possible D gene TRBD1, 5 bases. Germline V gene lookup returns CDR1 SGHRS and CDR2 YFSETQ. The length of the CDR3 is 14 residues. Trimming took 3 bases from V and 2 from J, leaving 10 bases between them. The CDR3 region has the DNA TGCGCCAGCAGCTCCAGGGATATCACAGATACGCAGTATTTT. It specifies CASSSRDITDTQYF.

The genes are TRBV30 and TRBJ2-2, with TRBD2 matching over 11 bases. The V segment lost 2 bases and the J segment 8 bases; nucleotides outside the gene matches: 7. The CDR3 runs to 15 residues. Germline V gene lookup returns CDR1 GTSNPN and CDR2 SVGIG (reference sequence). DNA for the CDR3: TGTGCCTGGAGTCCCCGACTAGCGGGGCAAGGGGAGCTGTTTTTT. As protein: CAWSPRLAGQGELFF.

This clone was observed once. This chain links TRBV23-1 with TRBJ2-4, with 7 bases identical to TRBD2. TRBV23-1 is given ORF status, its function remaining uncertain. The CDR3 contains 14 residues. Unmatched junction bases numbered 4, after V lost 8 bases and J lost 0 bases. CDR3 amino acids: CASGGEIAKNIQYF. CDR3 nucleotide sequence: TGCGCCAGCGGGGGGGAGATAGCCAAAAACATTCAGTACTTC.

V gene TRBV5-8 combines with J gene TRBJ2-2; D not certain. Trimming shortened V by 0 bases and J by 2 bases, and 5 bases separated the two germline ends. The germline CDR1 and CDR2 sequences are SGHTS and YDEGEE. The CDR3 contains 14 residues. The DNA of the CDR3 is TGTGCCAGCAGCTTGGAGTCCAACACCGGGGAGCTGTTTTTT. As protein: CASSLESNTGELFF.

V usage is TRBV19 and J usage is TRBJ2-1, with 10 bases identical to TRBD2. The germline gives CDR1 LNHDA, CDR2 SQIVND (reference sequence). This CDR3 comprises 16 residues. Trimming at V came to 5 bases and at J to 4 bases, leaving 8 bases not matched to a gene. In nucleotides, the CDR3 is TGTGCCAGTAGTTTCGGCCCTAGCGGGAGTTACAATGAGCAGTTCTTC. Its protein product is CASSFGPSGSYNEQFF.

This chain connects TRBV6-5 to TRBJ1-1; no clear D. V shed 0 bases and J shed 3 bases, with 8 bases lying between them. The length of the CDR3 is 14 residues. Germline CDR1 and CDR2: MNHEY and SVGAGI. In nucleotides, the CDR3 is TGTGCCAGCAGTTACTCAACAAGATACACTGAAGCTTTCTTT. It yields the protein CASSYSTRYTEAFF.

CDR3: CASSIRTGGIEGYTF. The CDR3 DNA follows: TGCGCCAGCAGCATCCGGACAGGGGGAATAGAGGGCTACACCTTC. The V gene is TRBV4-3, the J gene TRBJ1-2; TRBD1 agrees at 10 bases. The CDR3 length is 15 residues. V was pared by 5 bases and J by 8 bases, with 11 bases of the junction left unmatched. Germline CDR1 LGHNA, CDR2 YSLEER.

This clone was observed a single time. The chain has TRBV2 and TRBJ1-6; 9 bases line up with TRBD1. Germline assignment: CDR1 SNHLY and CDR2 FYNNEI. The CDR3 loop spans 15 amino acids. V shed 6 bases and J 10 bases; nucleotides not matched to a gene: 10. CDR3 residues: CASSFRDREGSPLHF. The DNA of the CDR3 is TGTGCCAGCAGCTTCCGGGACAGGGAAGGGTCACCCCTCCACTTT.

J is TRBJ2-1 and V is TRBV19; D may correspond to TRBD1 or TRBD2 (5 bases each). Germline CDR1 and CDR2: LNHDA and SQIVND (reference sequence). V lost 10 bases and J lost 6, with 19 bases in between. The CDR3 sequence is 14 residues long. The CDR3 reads CATTPASGPNEQFF. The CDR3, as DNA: TGTGCCACCACCCCGGCCTCGGGGCCCAATGAGCAGTTCTTC.

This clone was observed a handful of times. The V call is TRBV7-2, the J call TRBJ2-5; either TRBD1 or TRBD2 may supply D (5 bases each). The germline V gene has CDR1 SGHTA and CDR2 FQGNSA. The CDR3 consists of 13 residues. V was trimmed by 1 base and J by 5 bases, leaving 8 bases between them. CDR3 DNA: TGTGCCAGCAGCTTAGTCGAGGGGGAGACCCAGTACTTC. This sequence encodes CASSLVEGETQYF.

In DNA form, the CDR3 reads TGCGCCAGCAGCGGTGGGGACAGGAACACTGAAGCTTTCTTT. Its translation is CASSGGDRNTEAFF. This sequence joins TRBV5-1 and TRBJ1-1; the match to TRBD1 covers 7 bases. Germline V lookup: CDR1 SGHRS, CDR2 YFSETQ. With V trimmed by 4 bases and J by 1 base, 4 bases remained unmatched. This CDR3 contains 14 residues. Together with reference TRBV5-1 and TRBJ1-1, the CDR3 gives the full variable domain: KAGVTQTPRYLIKTRGQQVTLSCSPISGHRSVSWYQQTPGQGLQFLFEYFSETQRNKGNFPGRFSGRQFSNSRSEMNVSTLELGDSALYLCASSGGDRNTEAFFGQGTRLTVV.

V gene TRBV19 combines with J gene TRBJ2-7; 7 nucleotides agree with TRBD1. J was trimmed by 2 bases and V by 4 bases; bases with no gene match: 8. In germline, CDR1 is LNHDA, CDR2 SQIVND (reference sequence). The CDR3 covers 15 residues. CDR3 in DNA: TGTGCCAGTAGTAACCCGGGACAGTTAACCTACGAGCAGTACTTC. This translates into CASSNPGQLTYEQYF.

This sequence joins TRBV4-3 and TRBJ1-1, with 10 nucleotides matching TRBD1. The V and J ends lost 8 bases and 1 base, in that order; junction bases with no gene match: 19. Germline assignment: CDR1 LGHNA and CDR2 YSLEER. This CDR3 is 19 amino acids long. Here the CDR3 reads CASLPGTGAPLSENTEAFF. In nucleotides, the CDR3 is TGCGCCAGCCTACCCGGGACAGGGGCCCCCCTTAGTGAGAACACTGAAGCTTTCTTT.

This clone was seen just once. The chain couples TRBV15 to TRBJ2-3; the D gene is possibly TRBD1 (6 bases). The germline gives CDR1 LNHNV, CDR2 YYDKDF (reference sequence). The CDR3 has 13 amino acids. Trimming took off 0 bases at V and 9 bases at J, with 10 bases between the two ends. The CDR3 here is CATSRDPGDTQYF. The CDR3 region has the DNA TGTGCCACCAGCAGAGATCCAGGGGACACGCAGTATTTT.

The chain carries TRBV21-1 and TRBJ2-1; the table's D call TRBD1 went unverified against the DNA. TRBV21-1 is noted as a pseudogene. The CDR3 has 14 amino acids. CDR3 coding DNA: TGTGCCAGCAAATCAGGGGACAGGGTCAATGAGCAGTTCTTC. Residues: CASKSGDRVNEQFF.

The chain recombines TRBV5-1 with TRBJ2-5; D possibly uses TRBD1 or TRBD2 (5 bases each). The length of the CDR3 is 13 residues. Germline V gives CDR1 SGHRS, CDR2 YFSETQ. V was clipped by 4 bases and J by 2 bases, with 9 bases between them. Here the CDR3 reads CASSRDRQETQYF. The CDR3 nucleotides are TGCGCCAGCAGCCGGGACCGGCAAGAGACCCAGTACTTC. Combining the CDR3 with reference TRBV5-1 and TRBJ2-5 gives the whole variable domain KAGVTQTPRYLIKTRGQQVTLSCSPISGHRSVSWYQQTPGQGLQFLFEYFSETQRNKGNFPGRFSGRQFSNSRSEMNVSTLELGDSALYLCASSRDRQETQYFGPGTRLLVL.

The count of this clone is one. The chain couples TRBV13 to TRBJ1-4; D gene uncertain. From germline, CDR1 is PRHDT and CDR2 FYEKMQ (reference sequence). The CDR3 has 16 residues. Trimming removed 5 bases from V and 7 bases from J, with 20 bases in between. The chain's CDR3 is CASSRLRPSETEKLFF. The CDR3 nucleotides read TGTGCCAGCAGCAGATTGCGTCCCTCGGAGACTGAAAAACTGTTTTTT.

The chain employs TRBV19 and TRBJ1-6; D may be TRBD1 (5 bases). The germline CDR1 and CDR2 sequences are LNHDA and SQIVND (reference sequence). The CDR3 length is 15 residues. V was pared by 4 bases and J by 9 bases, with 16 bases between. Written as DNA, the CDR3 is TGTGCCAGTAGTACAGGACAACTGTTGGGTTCACCCCTCCACTTT. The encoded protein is CASSTGQLLGSPLHF.

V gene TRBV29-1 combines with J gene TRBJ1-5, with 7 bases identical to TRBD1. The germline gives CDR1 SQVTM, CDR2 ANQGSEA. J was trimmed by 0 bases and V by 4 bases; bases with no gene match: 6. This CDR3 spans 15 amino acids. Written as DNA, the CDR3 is TGCAGCGTTGTTTACAGGGGTGGTAGCAATCAGCCCCAGCATTTT. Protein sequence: CSVVYRGGSNQPQHF.